This T cell receptor (beta chain) comes out of a study of T cells in tuberculosis. Regarding the study as a whole: Active tuberculosis TCR-alpha repertoires lay closer to GMM-specific TCRs than IGRA-negative controls, suggesting clonal expansion.

About this clone itself: Its matching antigen is unknown.

Germline CDR1 ENHRY, CDR2 SYGVKD. This CDR3 region has 17 residues. The V gene end was trimmed by 0 bases and the J gene end by 5 bases; junction bases not matched to a gene: 10. Sequencing used immunoSEQ multiplex PCR; TCRdb keeps in-frame clones, though not all of them. The sample lists about 45,000 clones; about 94% were seen once. This sequence originates from a donor between 10 and 29 years old with latent tuberculosis or without tuberculosis infection. Some clones in this sample may be carry-over from other donors' samples. The chain uses TRBV10-3 and TRBJ2-1, with 7 bases lining up with TRBD2. Material for sequencing was PBMCs. CDR3 loop: CAISESILADTHNEQFF. The CDR3 DNA reads TGTGCCATCAGTGAGTCGATCCTAGCGGATACCCACAATGAGCAGTTCTTC.